This T cell receptor (beta chain) was retrieved from a study of identifying expanded T cells in peripheral blood. Note on this clone: Its antigen is undetermined.

The data were produced by immunoSEQ multiplex PCR, yet TCRdb's version contains in-frame clones alone and is incomplete. The table has under 70,000 clones, more than 75% seen once. CDR3 length equals 14 residues. V shed 4 bases, J shed 6 bases, and the junction held 6 bases outside the gene matches. The V gene's germline CDR1 is SGHRS and CDR2 YFSETQ. Overall study findings and caveats: Variance in clone template counts between roughly two-week samples significantly increased with total template count across all healthy donors.

The V call is TRBV5-1, the J call TRBJ2-2; 7 bases align to TRBD1. Sample: blood. The source of this sequence is a person between 18 and 69 years old in good health. CDR3 nucleotide sequence: TGCGCCAGCAGCCCCGGGACAGAAGCCGGGGAGCTGTTTTTT. Encoded protein: CASSPGTEAGELFF.